The 3 T cell receptor beta chains below come from one sample, sequenced in a study of T cell repertoires in cytomegalovirus infection. From the reads, TCRdb called clonotypes with MiXCR, one entry per CDR3 protein. The sample yields about 57,000 distinct CDR3 sequences, 20% seen once. Their target antigens are unknown. The sequences come from CD8+ T cells from cultured PBMCs, collected from culture after CMV antigen stimulation. The receptor set was obtained from a human donor in good health (CMV status not recorded). Some clones in this sample may be carry-over from other donors' samples.

V and J are TRBV4-1 and TRBJ1-1; 8 positions match TRBD1. The J segment lost 1 base and the V segment lost 1 base, leaving 11 bases of the junction unmatched. The CDR3 runs to 18 residues. Germline assignment: CDR1 MGHRA and CDR2 YSYEKL. Here the CDR3 reads CASSQGWGQVWGNTEAFF. CDR3 in DNA: TGCGCCAGCAGCCAAGGATGGGGACAGGTTTGGGGGAACACTGAAGCTTTCTTT.

Only a few counts were recorded for this clonotype. The chain is built from TRBV7-2 and TRBJ2-7; 9 nucleotides align to TRBD1. V dropped 4 bases and J dropped 2; count of bases not matched to a gene: 3. This CDR3 contains 14 residues. Germline-derived CDR1 and CDR2 are SGHTA and FQGNSA. CDR3 DNA sequence: TGTGCCAGCAGCTGGGGGACAGGGACCTACGAGCAGTACTTC. Residues: CASSWGTGTYEQYF. The full variable domain, completed using reference TRBV7-2 and TRBJ2-7, is GAGVSQSPSNKVTEKGKDVELRCDPISGHTALYWYRQSLGQGLEFLIYFQGNSAPDKSGLPSDRFSAERTGGSVSTLTIQRTQQEDSAVYLCASSWGTGTYEQYFGPGTRLTVT.

The chain links TRBV7-2 to TRBJ2-7; D unclear. Germline V gene sequence: CDR1 SGHTA, CDR2 FQGNSA. Trimming cost V 6 bases and J 7 bases, with 22 bases left between them. The CDR3 is made up of 15 amino acids. The CDR3 nucleotides are TGTGCCAGCAGGAAGGTTGAGACGGCGATCGGGGAGCAGTACTTC. Amino acid sequence: CASRKVETAIGEQYF.